The 4 T cell receptor beta chains below were found in one sample sequenced in a study of T cell responses to AZD1222 COVID-19 vaccine. Libraries were prepared by immunoSEQ multiplex PCR; TCRdb keeps only in-frame clonotypes and omits some of them. The sample carries about 160,000 clones, 80% to 95% recorded once. The sample consisted of peripheral blood, taken 28 days after the second AZD1222 dose. The receptors derive from an adult who received the AZD1222 COVID-19 vaccine.

The V call is TRBV13, the J call TRBJ2-3; 9 bases line up with TRBD2. Germline CDR1 is PRHDT and CDR2 is FYEKMQ (reference sequence). There are 16 residues in the CDR3. J gave up 5 bases and V 1 base, and 7 bases lay outside the gene matches. The CDR3 here is CASSLELAGVKDTQYF. In DNA, the CDR3 is TGTGCCAGCAGCTTAGAGTTAGCGGGAGTTAAAGATACGCAGTATTTT.

This clone has just a few counts. V is TRBV10-2 and J is TRBJ2-1; the match to TRBD2 covers 9 bases. J gave up 3 bases and V 2 bases, and 8 bases lay outside the gene matches. The CDR3 totals 17 residues. Germline-derived CDR1 and CDR2 are WSHSY and SAAADI. The CDR3 loop is CASSEPLAGGRYNEQFF. DNA for the CDR3: TGCGCCAGCAGTGAGCCCCTGGCGGGAGGGCGCTACAATGAGCAGTTCTTC.

The chain is built from TRBV5-6 and TRBJ2-7; TRBD1 is a possible D gene (5 bases). The ends were cut back, 0 bases at V and 2 bases at J, with 12 bases in the middle. This CDR3 has 15 amino acids. Germline lookup yields CDR1 SGHDT and CDR2 YYEEEE. The CDR3 DNA sequence: TGTGCCAGCAGCTTGGGTCAGGGTAAACCCTACGAGCAGTACTTC. It is translated as CASSLGQGKPYEQYF.

This clone appeared a single time. This sequence joins TRBV27 and TRBJ2-7; TRBD2 agrees at 10 bases. Trimming cost V 2 bases and J 4 bases; bases outside gene matches: 5. The CDR3 is made up of 15 amino acids. From germline, CDR1 is MNHEY and CDR2 SMNVEV (reference sequence). As DNA, the CDR3 is TGTGCCAGCAGTTTACGACTAGCGGGTGGTTACGAGCAGTACTTC. Protein product: CASSLRLAGGYEQYF.